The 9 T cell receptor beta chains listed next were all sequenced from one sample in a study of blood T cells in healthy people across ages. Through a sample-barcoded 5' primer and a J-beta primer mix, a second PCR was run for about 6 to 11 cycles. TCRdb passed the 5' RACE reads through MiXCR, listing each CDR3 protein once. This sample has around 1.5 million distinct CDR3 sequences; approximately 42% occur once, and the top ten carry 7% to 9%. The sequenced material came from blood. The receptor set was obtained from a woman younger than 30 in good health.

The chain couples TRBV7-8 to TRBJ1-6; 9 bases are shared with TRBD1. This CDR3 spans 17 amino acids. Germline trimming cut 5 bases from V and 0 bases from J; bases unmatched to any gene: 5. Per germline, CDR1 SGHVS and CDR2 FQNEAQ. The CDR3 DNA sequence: TGTGCCAGCAGCAAAGGACAGGGGAGCTCCTATAATTCACCCCTCCACTTT. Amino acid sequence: CASSKGQGSSYNSPLHF.

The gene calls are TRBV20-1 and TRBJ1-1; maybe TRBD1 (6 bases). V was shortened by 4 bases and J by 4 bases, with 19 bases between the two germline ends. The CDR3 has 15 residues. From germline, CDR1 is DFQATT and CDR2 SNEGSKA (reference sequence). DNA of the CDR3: TGCAGTGCTACCCAGTTACAGGGTTGGAGCACTGAAGCTTTCTTT. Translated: CSATQLQGWSTEAFF.

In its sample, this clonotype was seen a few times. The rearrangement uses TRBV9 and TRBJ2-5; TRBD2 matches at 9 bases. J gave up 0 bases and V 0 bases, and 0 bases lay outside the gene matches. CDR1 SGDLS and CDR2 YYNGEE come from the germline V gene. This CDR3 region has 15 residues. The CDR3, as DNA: TGTGCCAGCAGCGTAGGGACTAGCGACCAAGAGACCCAGTACTTC. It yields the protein CASSVGTSDQETQYF.

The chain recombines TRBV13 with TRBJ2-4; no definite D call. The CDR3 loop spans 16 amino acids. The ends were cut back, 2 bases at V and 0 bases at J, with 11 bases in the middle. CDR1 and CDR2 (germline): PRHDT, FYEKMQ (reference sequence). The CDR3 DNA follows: TGTGCCAGCAGCTTATGTGGGTGGGGAGCCAAAAACATTCAGTACTTC. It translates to CASSLCGWGAKNIQYF.

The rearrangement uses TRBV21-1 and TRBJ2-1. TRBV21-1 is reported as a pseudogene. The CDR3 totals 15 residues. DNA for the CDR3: TGTGCCAGCAGCGGTGTTCAAAGCTCCTACAATGAGCAGTTCTTC. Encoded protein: CASSGVQSSYNEQFF.

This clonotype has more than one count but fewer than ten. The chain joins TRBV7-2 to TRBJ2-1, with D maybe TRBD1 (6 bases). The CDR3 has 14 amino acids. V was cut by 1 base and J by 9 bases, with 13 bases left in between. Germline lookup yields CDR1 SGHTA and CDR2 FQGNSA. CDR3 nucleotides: TGTGCCAGCAGCTTAGGGCAGGGGCCCCGTGAGCAGTTCTTC. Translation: CASSLGQGPREQFF.

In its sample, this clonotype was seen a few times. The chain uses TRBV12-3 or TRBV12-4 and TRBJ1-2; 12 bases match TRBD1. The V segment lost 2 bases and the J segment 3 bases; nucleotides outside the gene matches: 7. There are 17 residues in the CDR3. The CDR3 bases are TGTGCCAGCAGTTTATTGGGACAGGGGGCGGGGGACTATGGCTACACCTTC. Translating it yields CASSLLGQGAGDYGYTF.

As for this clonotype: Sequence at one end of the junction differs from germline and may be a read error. CDR3 in amino acids: CAGSLVAYQETQYF. The DNA of the CDR3 is TGCGCCGGCAGCTTGGTCGCGTACCAAGAGACCCAGTACTTC. The chain employs TRBV5-1 and TRBJ2-5; D ambiguous. The germline V gene encodes CDR1 SGHRS and CDR2 YFSETQ. The CDR3 extends over 14 amino acids.

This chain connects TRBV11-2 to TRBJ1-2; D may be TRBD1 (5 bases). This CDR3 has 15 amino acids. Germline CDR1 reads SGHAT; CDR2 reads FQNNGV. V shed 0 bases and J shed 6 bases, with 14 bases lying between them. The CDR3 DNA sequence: TGTGCCAGCAGCTTAGAACCCCAGGGAAGTCATGGCTACACCTTC. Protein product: CASSLEPQGSHGYTF.